What follows describes a single T cell receptor beta chain. The record originates from a study of control samples from healthy donors and cancer patients. Sequenced by immunoSEQ multiplex PCR; TCRdb stores in-frame clones only, minus some. Of 90,000 to 110,000 clones listed, just over 90% are singletons. The CDR3 runs 15 residues. The germline V gene encodes CDR1 PRHDT and CDR2 FYEKMQ (reference sequence). The V end lost 1 base, the J end lost 1 base, and 7 bases lay between the germline ends. The rearrangement links TRBV13 to TRBJ2-2, with D perhaps matching TRBD2 (6 bases). The sequenced sample was blood. The sequence derives from a human donor in good health. The donor label of this sample is uncertain. The CDR3, as DNA: TGTGCCAGCAGCTTAGAGGAGGGGAACACCGGGGAGCTGTTTTTT. Its protein is CASSLEEGNTGELFF.